A selection of T cell receptor beta chains follows, all from one sample in a study of blood T cells in healthy people across ages. Each CDR3 protein is one row after TCRdb ran MiXCR on the 5' RACE reads. The repertoire includes 650,000 to 800,000 distinct CDR3 sequences, roughly 44% of them detected once, and 15% to 25% sits in the top ten. The sample comprised blood. These receptors all stem from a man aged 55-75 years in good health. Each CDR3 is given with its conserved first and last residue. The order of the fields is V gene, J gene, D gene, clone size, CDR3 protein, CDR3 DNA. D genes are given only for firm matches. A row's size may be missing; if present it is once, few, many or a size class.

TRBV20-1	TRBJ2-2	-	-	CSAYRGNTGELFF	TGCAGTGCTTACCGGGGTAACACCGGGGAGCTGTTTTTT
TRBV7-2	TRBJ2-7	-	-	CASSLGGTLIYEQYF	TGTGCCAGCAGCTTAGGGGGGACCCTCATCTACGAGCAGTACTTC
TRBV5-1	TRBJ2-7	TRBD1	-	CASSLTTGGYEQYF	TGCGCCAGCAGCTTAACGACAGGGGGGTACGAGCAGTACTTC
TRBV20-1	TRBJ2-5	TRBD2	few	CSATGGARETQYF	TGCAGTGCAACCGGGGGGGCCCGAGAGACCCAGTACTTC
TRBV6-6	TRBJ1-1	TRBD1	-	CASSPTPDRGDTEAFF	TGTGCCAGCAGCCCAACCCCGGACAGGGGGGACACTGAAGCTTTCTTT
TRBV6-2/TRBV6-3	TRBJ2-3	-	once	CASSKGRLDTQYF	TGTGCCAGCAGCAAGGGACGTCTAGATACGCAGTATTTT
TRBV6-5	TRBJ1-1	TRBD1	-	CASRRQGVGNTEAFF	TGTGCCAGCAGGCGGCAGGGGGTAGGGAACACTGAAGCTTTCTTT
TRBV7-2	TRBJ1-5	-	-	CASSEPGRNSNQPQHF	TGTGCCAGCAGCGAACCTGGGAGGAATAGCAATCAGCCCCAGCATTTT
TRBV7-9	TRBJ1-4	TRBD1	few	CASSIGTGLNEKLFF	TGTGCCAGCAGCATCGGGACAGGACTTAATGAAAAACTGTTTTTT
TRBV10-3	TRBJ2-7	-	-	CATSSLYKQYF	TGTGCCACCTCCTCCCTGTACAAGCAGTACTTC
TRBV6-5	TRBJ2-2	-	few	CASTRRGDAGELFF	TGTGCCAGCACTCGAAGAGGGGACGCCGGGGAGCTGTTTTTT
TRBV11-3	TRBJ2-7	TRBD2	-	CASSNPGLAVYNEQYF	TGTGCCAGCAGCAACCCGGGACTAGCGGTCTACAATGAGCAGTACTTC
TRBV7-2	TRBJ2-5	TRBD1	many	CASSPLGQGSGETQYF	TGTGCCAGCAGCCCCCTGGGACAGGGGTCTGGGGAGACCCAGTACTTC
TRBV3-1	TRBJ1-2	-	-	CASSQGRPRVGYGYTF	TGTGCCAGCAGCCAAGGACGACCACGGGTGGGCTATGGCTACACCTTC
TRBV27	TRBJ2-4	TRBD1	few	CASSLSRRGLAKNIQYF	TGTGCCAGCAGTTTATCGAGAAGGGGGCTTGCCAAAAACATTCAGTACTTC
TRBV3-1	TRBJ2-7	TRBD2	-	CASSGGSLAGGPYEQYF	TGTGCCAGCAGCGGGGGGAGCTTAGCGGGGGGACCCTACGAGCAGTACTTC
TRBV12-3/TRBV12-4	TRBJ2-1	-	-	CASSPGPGMYNEQFF	TGTGCCAGCAGCCCGGGGCCTGGGATGTACAATGAGCAGTTCTTC
TRBV3-1	TRBJ2-5	-	-	CASSQDYRQETQYF	TGTGCCAGCAGCCAAGATTACCGTCAAGAGACCCAGTACTTC
TRBV5-1	TRBJ1-2	-	-	CASTPSGLSYGYTF	TGCGCCAGCACCCCCTCGGGACTGAGTTATGGCTACACCTTC
TRBV7-2	TRBJ1-2	-	few	CASSLWDGVYGYTF	TGTGCCAGCAGCTTATGGGACGGTGTATATGGCTACACCTTC
TRBV12-3/TRBV12-4	TRBJ2-6	-	many	CASRPGISSSGANVLTF	TGTGCCAGCAGGCCCGGGATTTCCAGCTCTGGGGCCAACGTCCTGACTTTC
TRBV12-3/TRBV12-4	TRBJ1-5	TRBD1	many	CASSQDRAQPQHF	TGTGCCAGCAGTCAGGACAGGGCTCAGCCCCAGCATTTT
TRBV25-1	TRBJ1-2	-	-	CASSDAYGYTF	TGTGCCAGCAGTGATGCCTATGGCTACACCTTC
TRBV12-3/TRBV12-4	TRBJ2-1	-	many	CASSGDLAHYNEQFF	TGTGCCAGCAGTGGGGACTTAGCTCACTACAATGAGCAGTTCTTC
TRBV14	TRBJ1-5	-	few	CASSQDPCRDLHQPQHF	TGTGCCAGCAGCCAAGATCCTTGCAGGGATCTTCATCAGCCCCAGCATTTT
TRBV20-1	TRBJ1-2	-	once	CSAREESGLREGYTF	TGCAGTGCTAGAGAGGAATCAGGGTTACGGGAAGGCTACACCTTC
TRBV6-2/TRBV6-3	TRBJ2-4	-	many	CASTPGERGIQYF	TGTGCCAGCACCCCAGGGGAAAGGGGCATTCAGTACTTC